One T cell receptor beta chain is described in this entry. Antigen specificity is unknown. Run at survey level, the immunoSEQ assay was version v3.0. Clones were read by immunoSEQ multiplex PCR, and TCRdb kept only the in-frame ones, dropping some. The sample shows under 20,000 clones, roughly 94% of them seen only once. The entry originates in a study of long-term antiretroviral therapy in people with HIV. Study summary: Samples collected earliest predate the 2015 immediate-ART recommendation by about a decade. Findings of the study overall: Controls exceeded HIV repertoires in CDR3 length range.

The clonotype originates from a woman aged 50 to 60 with HIV. The specimen was unsorted PBMCs, collected roughly 6.8 years after starting antiretroviral therapy.

The CDR3 loop reads CAISELLGTGSYNEQFF. The CDR3, as DNA: TGTGCCATCAGTGAGTTACTTGGGACAGGTTCCTACAATGAGCAGTTCTTC. The chain uses TRBV10-3 and TRBJ2-1, with 8 bases fitting TRBD1. Germline values: CDR1 ENHRY, CDR2 SYGVKD. The CDR3 runs 17 residues. Trimming took 1 base from V and 1 from J; bases not matched to a gene: 6.